This TCR beta chain was sequenced during a study of shared clonotypes between healthy human individuals. Whole-study context: Per-donor plates numbered three CD4 naive, three CD4 memory, two CD8 naive and one CD8 memory.

This clone has just one count. J lost 5 bases, V lost 10 bases, and 5 bases had no gene match. CDR1 and CDR2 from the germline V gene are SNHLY and FYNNEI. This CDR3 has 11 amino acids. Measured with immunoSEQ multiplex PCR; TCRdb has only the in-frame clones, and not every one. This table has 550,000 to 700,000 clones, roughly 73% appearing once. J is TRBJ2-7 and V is TRBV2; 7 bases agree with TRBD1. The specimen was memory CD4+ T cells sorted from blood. As for subset: CD45RA-negative fraction. This clonotype originated in a woman between 25 and 40 years old in good health. In DNA, the CDR3 is TGTGCCAAGGGACAGTCCGACGAGCAGTACTTC. This gives the protein CAKGQSDEQYF. The variable domain in full, completed from reference TRBV2 and TRBJ2-7, reads EPEVTQTPSHQVTQMGQEVILRCVPISNHLYFYWYRQILGQKVEFLVSFYNNEISEKSEIFDDQFSVERPDGSNFTLKIRSTKLEDSAMYFCAKGQSDEQYFGPGTRLTVT.